These 15 T cell receptor beta chains originate from one sample sequenced in a study of T cell responses to AZD1222 COVID-19 vaccine. Assay used: immunoSEQ multiplex PCR; TCRdb lists only in-frame clones, some missing. The sample contains around 140,000 clones, 80% to 90% of which appear only once. The sequencing used peripheral blood, collected on day 0 of AZD1222 vaccination. These receptors originate from an adult in good health.

Concerning this clone: Other DNA sequences of this sample code for an identical CDR3. The rearrangement links TRBV12-3 or TRBV12-4 to TRBJ1-1, with TRBD1 as a possible D gene (5 bases). The ends were cut back, 5 bases at V and 2 bases at J, with 9 bases in the middle. The CDR3 is 13 residues long. The CDR3 coding sequence is TGTGCCAGCAGTCTAGGGGCAAACACTGAAGCTTTCTTT. Translation: CASSLGANTEAFF.

This sequence joins TRBV19 and TRBJ1-3, with D perhaps TRBD1 (6 bases). V was cut by 7 bases and J by 2 bases, with 18 bases left in between. The germline V gene encodes CDR1 LNHDA and CDR2 SQIVND (reference sequence). The CDR3 contains 16 residues. In DNA, the CDR3 is TGTGCCAGTACCAACACAGGGCTTCGGGCTGGAAACACCATATATTTT. Its translation: CASTNTGLRAGNTIYF.

This chain links TRBV5-1 with TRBJ2-5; 8 bases fit TRBD1. The germline V gene encodes CDR1 SGHRS and CDR2 YFSETQ. V was clipped by 6 bases and J by 5 bases; unmatched bases: 9. The CDR3 is 14 amino acids. This CDR3 is CASTQEGDRETQYF. The CDR3 nucleotides are TGCGCCAGCACTCAAGAGGGGGACAGGGAGACCCAGTACTTC. Filled out from reference TRBV5-1 and TRBJ2-5, the complete variable domain reads KAGVTQTPRYLIKTRGQQVTLSCSPISGHRSVSWYQQTPGQGLQFLFEYFSETQRNKGNFPGRFSGRQFSNSRSEMNVSTLELGDSALYLCASTQEGDRETQYFGPGTRLLVL.

The V gene is TRBV5-4, the J gene TRBJ2-1; a weak D match, TRBD2 (5 bases). The V gene's germline CDR1 is SGHNT and CDR2 YYREEE (reference sequence). The CDR3 consists of 14 residues. Trimming shortened V by 0 bases and J by 8 bases, and 12 bases separated the two germline ends. CDR3 region: CASSLELETHEQFF. In nucleotides, the CDR3 is TGTGCCAGCAGCTTGGAACTAGAAACCCATGAGCAGTTCTTC.

This chain joins TRBV27 and TRBJ1-6, with TRBD1 matching over 9 bases. V lost 3 bases, J lost 10 bases, and 1 base stayed unmatched. CDR1 is MNHEY and CDR2 is SMNVEV in the germline V gene (reference sequence). The CDR3 totals 13 residues. CDR3 residues: CASSFGTGSPLHF. Here the CDR3 DNA reads TGTGCCAGCAGTTTTGGGACAGGGTCACCCCTCCACTTT.

The chain couples TRBV3-1 (or the pseudogene TRBV3-2) to TRBJ2-3; no clear D. The V end was cut by 3 bases, the J end by 11 bases, with 9 bases between. There are 11 residues in the CDR3. Germline values: CDR1 LGHDT, CDR2 YNNKEL (reference sequence). The CDR3: CASSQGPGQYF. CDR3 sequence (DNA): TGTGCCAGCAGCCAGGGCCCGGGGCAGTATTTT.

On this clone itself: Other DNA variants within this sample encode the same CDR3. The chain couples TRBV12-3 or TRBV12-4 to TRBJ1-2; D unresolved. The CDR3 extends over 13 amino acids. V was trimmed by 5 bases and J by 6 bases, leaving 13 bases between them. CDR3 region: CASSPGPGNGYTF. For the CDR3, the DNA is TGTGCCAGCAGTCCGGGCCCCGGGAATGGCTACACCTTC.

The rearrangement joins TRBV29-1 to TRBJ1-2; 9 nucleotides match TRBD1. Trimming at V came to 1 base and at J to 3 bases, leaving 3 bases not matched to a gene. The germline gives CDR1 SQVTM, CDR2 ANQGSEA. This CDR3 has 14 residues. The CDR3, as DNA: TGCAGCGTTGAAGTTCGGACAGGGGACTATGGCTACACCTTC. Its protein product is CSVEVRTGDYGYTF.

Notes on this clone: Within the sample, other DNA sequences also encode this same CDR3. The chain joins TRBV27 to TRBJ1-5, with no clear D. CDR3 size: 12 residues. V was cut by 3 bases and J by 4 bases, with 4 bases left in between. The germline gives CDR1 MNHEY, CDR2 SMNVEV (reference sequence). The CDR3 bases are TGTGCCAGCAGTTTCCCTAATCAGCCCCAGCATTTT. Translated: CASSFPNQPQHF.

J is TRBJ2-7 and V is TRBV3-1 (or the pseudogene TRBV3-2); 10 bases are shared with TRBD2. The V segment lost 2 bases and the J segment 3 bases; nucleotides outside the gene matches: 13. This CDR3 has 18 amino acids. Germline CDR1 is LGHDT and CDR2 is YNNKEL (reference sequence). For the CDR3, the DNA is TGTGCCAGCAGCCAAAGTTTTACACGGACTAGCGGTGGCTACGAGCAGTACTTC. It encodes CASSQSFTRTSGGYEQYF.

This sequence joins TRBV18 and TRBJ1-5; no firm D call. The V gene's germline CDR1 is KGHSH and CDR2 LQKENI. CDR3 length: 15 amino acids. V dropped 3 bases and J dropped 2 bases, with 11 bases sitting between them. CDR3 sequence reads: CASSPTGQGNQPQHF. Written as DNA, the CDR3 is TGTGCCAGCTCACCTACGGGTCAAGGCAATCAGCCCCAGCATTTT.

This chain connects TRBV24-1 to TRBJ1-2; D is uncertain. Trimming left V 0 bases short and J 8 bases short, with 3 bases between. Germline-derived CDR1 and CDR2 are KGHDR and SFDVKD. This CDR3 is 11 amino acids long. The CDR3 loop reads CATSDLSGYTF. The CDR3 DNA sequence: TGTGCCACCAGTGATTTGAGCGGCTACACCTTC.

This clone has just one count. V usage is TRBV6-5 and J usage is TRBJ2-7, with a weak D call TRBD2 (6 bases). Germline V gene sequence: CDR1 MNHEY, CDR2 SVGAGI. Deletions cut 10 bases from V and 2 bases from J, with 12 bases between. This CDR3 is 12 amino acids long. DNA for the CDR3: TGTGCCACCGTAGGACTAACCTACGAGCAGTACTTC. As protein: CATVGLTYEQYF.

The rearrangement uses TRBV18 and TRBJ2-1; 8 bases agree with TRBD1. J was trimmed by 6 bases and V by 0 bases; bases with no gene match: 7. CDR1 and CDR2 from the germline V gene are KGHSH and LQKENI. The CDR3 contains 16 residues. CDR3 amino acids: CASSPPQGAQGNEQFF. CDR3 DNA: TGTGCCAGCTCACCACCCCAGGGGGCTCAAGGCAATGAGCAGTTCTTC. Drawing the rest from reference TRBV18 and TRBJ2-1, the complete variable domain is NAGVMQNPRHLVRRRGQEARLRCSPMKGHSHVYWYRQLPEEGLKFMVYLQKENIIDESGMPKERFSAEFPKEGPSILRIQQVVRGDSAAYFCASSPPQGAQGNEQFFGPGTRLTVL.

The chain joins TRBV2 to TRBJ2-6; no reliable D call. The CDR3 runs 11 residues. Germline assignment: CDR1 SNHLY and CDR2 FYNNEI. V was clipped by 11 bases and J by 0 bases, with 2 bases between them. In DNA, the CDR3 is TGTGCCGGCTCTGGGGCCAACGTCCTGACTTTC. It encodes CAGSGANVLTF.